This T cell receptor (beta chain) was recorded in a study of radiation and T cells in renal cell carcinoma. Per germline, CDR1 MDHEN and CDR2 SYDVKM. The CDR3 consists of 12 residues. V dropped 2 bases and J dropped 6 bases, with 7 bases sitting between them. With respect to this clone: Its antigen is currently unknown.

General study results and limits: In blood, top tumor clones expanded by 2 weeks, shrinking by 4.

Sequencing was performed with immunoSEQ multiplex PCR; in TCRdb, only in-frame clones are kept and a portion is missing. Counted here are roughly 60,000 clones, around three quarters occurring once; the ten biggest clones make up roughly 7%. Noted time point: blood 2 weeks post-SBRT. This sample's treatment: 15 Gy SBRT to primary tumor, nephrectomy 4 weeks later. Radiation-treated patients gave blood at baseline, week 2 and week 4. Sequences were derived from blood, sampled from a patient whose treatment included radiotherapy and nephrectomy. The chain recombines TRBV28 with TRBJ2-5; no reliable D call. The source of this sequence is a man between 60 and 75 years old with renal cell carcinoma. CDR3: CASSLGGQTQYF. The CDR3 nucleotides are TGTGCCAGCAGTTTAGGTGGGCAGACCCAGTACTTC.